The 2 T cell receptor beta chains below were found in one sample sequenced in a study of shared clonotypes between healthy human individuals. The repertoire was sequenced with immunoSEQ multiplex PCR; TCRdb's copy has only in-frame clones and lacks some. Altogether about 1,500,000 clones are present, approximately 97% being singletons, with the ten largest covering about 1.2%. Sample: naive CD4+ T cells sorted from blood. Stated subset: CD45RA+ positively selected. Every receptor here comes from a man aged 25 to 40 in good health.

The rearrangement uses TRBV5-1 and TRBJ2-1; D is perhaps TRBD2 (5 bases). The CDR3 is 17 residues long. Germline CDR1 SGHRS, CDR2 YFSETQ. The V end lost 4 bases, the J end lost 10 bases, and 27 bases lay between the germline ends. The CDR3 DNA reads as TGCGCCAGCAGCGAAGGACTCCTTCGCATCTATTCCGGCGAGCAGTTCTTC. Its protein is CASSEGLLRIYSGEQFF.

This clone was picked up one time. Other DNA sequences within the sample encode an identical CDR3. The chain carries TRBV27 and TRBJ2-1; 13 bases agree with TRBD2. This CDR3 is built from 15 residues. Per germline, CDR1 MNHEY and CDR2 SMNVEV (reference sequence). V trimming: 4 bases; J trimming: 4 bases; junction bases outside the gene matches: 1. CDR3 residues: CASSSGLAGYNEQFF. The DNA for the CDR3 is TGTGCCAGCAGTTCGGGACTAGCGGGGTACAATGAGCAGTTCTTC.